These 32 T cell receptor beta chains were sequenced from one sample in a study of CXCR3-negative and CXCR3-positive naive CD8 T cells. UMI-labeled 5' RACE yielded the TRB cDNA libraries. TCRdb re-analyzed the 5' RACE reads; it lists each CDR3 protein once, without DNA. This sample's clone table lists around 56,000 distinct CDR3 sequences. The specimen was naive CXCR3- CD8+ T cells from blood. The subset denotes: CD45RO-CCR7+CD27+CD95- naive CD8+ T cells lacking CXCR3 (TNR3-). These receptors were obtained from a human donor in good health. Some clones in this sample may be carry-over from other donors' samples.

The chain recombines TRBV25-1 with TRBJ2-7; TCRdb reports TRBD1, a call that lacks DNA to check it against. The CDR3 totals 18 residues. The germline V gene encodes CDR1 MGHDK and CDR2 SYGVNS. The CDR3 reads CASSGYNRFGTGGSEQYF.

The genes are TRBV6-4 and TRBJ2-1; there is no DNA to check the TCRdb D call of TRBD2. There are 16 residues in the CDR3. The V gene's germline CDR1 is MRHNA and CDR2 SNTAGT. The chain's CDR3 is CASSDSTSGGHNEQFF.

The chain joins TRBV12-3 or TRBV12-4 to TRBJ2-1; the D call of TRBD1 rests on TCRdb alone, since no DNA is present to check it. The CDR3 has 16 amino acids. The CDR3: CASSTPRGSWNNEQFF.

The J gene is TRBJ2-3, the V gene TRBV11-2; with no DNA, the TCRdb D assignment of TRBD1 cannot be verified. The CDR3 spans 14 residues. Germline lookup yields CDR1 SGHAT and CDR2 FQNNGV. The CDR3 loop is CASSFGPRGDTQYF.

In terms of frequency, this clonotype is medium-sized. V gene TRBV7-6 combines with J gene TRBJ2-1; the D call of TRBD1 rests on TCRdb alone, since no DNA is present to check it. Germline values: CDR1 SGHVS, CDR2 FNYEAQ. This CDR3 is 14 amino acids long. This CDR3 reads CASSPPSGKREQFF.

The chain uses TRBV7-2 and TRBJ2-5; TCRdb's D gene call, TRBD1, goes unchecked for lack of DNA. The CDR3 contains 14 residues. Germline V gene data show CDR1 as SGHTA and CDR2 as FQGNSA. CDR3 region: CASTLSSPGETQYF.

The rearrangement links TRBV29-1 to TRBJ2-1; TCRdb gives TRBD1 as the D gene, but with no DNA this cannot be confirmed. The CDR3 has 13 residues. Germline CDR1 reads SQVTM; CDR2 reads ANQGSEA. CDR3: CSLSRQSYNEQFF.

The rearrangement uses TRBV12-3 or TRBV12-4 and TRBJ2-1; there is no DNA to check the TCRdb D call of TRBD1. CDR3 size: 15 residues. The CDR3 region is CASSLEGQGNNEQFF.

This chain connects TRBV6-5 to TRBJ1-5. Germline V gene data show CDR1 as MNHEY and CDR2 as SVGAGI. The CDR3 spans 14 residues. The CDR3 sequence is CASSYSGEDQPQHF.

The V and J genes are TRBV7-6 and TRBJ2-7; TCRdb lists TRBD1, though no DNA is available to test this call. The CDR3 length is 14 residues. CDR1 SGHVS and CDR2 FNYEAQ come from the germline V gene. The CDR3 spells CASSLGGATYEQYF.

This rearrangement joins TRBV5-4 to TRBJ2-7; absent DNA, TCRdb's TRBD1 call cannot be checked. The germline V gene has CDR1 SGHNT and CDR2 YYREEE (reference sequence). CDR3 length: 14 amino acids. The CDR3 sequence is CASSWGTGGYEQYF.

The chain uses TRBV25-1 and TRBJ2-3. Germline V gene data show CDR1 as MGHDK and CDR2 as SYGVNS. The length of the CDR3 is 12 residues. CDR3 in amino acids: CASRFGADTQYF.

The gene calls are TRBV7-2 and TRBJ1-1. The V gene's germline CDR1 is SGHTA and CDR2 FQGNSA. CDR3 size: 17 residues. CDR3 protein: CASSLASLIGREAEAFF.

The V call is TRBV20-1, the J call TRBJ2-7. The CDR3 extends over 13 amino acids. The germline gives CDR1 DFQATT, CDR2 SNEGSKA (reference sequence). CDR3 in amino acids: CSARPIGPDEQYF.

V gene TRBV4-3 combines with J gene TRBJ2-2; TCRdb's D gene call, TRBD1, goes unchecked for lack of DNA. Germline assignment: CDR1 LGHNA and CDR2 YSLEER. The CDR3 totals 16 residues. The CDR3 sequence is CASGQERGITAGELFF.

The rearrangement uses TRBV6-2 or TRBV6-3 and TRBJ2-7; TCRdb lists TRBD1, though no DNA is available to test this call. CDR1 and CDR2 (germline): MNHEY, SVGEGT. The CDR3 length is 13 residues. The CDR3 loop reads CASTKQENDEQYF.

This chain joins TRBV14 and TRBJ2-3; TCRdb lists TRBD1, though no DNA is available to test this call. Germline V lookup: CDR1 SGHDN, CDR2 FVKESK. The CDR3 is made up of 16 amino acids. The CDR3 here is CASSRRGTRYTDTQYF. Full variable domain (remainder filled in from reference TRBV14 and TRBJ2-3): EAGVTQFPSHSVIEKGQTVTLRCDPISGHDNLYWYRRVMGKEIKFLLHFVKESKQDESGMPNNRFLAERTGGTYSTLKVQPAELEDSGVYFCASSRRGTRYTDTQYFGPGTRLTVL.

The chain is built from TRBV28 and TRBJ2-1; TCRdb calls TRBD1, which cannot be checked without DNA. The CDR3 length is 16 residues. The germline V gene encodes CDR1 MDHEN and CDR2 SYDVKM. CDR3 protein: CASRGTGKGAYNEQFF.

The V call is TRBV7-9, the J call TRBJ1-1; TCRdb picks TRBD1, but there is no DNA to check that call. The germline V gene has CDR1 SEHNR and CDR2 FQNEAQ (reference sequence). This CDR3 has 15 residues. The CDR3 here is CASSLATGQNTEAFF.

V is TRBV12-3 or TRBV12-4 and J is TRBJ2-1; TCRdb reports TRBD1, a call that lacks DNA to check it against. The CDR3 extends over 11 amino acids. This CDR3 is CASTLGIGQFF.

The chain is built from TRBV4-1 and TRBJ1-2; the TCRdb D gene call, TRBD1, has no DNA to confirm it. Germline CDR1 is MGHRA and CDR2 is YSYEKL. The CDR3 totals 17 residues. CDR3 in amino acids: CASSQDPTQGGQYGYTF.

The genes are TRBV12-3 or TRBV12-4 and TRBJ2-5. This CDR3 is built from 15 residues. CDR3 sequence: CASSPETPFEETQYF.

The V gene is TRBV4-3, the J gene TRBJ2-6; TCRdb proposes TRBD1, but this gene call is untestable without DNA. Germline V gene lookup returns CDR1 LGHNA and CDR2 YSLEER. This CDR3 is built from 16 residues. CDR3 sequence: CASSQTGASGANVLTF.

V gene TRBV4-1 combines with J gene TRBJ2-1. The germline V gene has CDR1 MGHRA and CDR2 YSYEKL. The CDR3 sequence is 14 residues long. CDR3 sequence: CASSHRSAGNEQFF.

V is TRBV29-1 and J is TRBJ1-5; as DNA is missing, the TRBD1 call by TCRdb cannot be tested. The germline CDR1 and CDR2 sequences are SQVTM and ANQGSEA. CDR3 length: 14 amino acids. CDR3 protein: CSVNGQGSGQPQHF.

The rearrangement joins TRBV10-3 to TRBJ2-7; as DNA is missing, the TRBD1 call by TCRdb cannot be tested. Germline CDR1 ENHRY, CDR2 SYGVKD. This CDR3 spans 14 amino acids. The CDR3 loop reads CAIRGGQGPYEQYF.

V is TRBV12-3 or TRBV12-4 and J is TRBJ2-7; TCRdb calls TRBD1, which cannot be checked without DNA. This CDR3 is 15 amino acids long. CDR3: CASSSSTGQGYEQYF.

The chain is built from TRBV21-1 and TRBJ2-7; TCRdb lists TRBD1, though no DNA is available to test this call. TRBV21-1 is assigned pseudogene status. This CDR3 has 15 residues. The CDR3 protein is CASSIVGQAPYEQYF.

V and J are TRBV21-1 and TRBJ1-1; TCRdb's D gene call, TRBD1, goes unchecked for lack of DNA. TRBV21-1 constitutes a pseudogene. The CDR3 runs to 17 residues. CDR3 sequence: CASSKPGQGARNTEAFF.

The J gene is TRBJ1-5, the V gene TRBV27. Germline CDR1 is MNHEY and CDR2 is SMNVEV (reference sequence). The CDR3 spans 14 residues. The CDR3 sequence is CASSPFSTYQPQHF.

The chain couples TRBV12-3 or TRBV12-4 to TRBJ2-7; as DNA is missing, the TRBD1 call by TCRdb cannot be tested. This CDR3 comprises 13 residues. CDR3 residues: CASSGTARYEQYF.

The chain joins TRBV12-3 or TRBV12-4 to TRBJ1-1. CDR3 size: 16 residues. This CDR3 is CASSLRVGPEEAEAFF.